This T cell receptor (beta chain) stems from a study of blood T cell repertoires in COVID-19. Study information: PBMCs, B-cell-depleted T cells, or T cells were the source of the cDNA or gDNA that made up the material.

As handled by the study authors: Reference gene primer amplification gave nucleated cell count estimates. Sequenced by immunoSEQ multiplex PCR; TCRdb stores in-frame clones only, minus some. V, J and clone size were drawn from that table, and D and trimming were deduced from the DNA. The sample holds 120,000 or so clones; around three quarters are singletons and the top ten take under 20%. Germline CDR1 LNHNV, CDR2 YYDKDF (reference sequence). Trimming cost V 4 bases and J 3 bases; bases outside gene matches: 4. This CDR3 region has 15 residues. Material for sequencing was peripheral blood. This receptor was taken from a man in his 60s with active or convalescent COVID-19. The V gene is TRBV15, the J gene TRBJ2-3; TRBD2 matches at 10 bases. This CDR3 is CATSTLAGATDTQYF. The CDR3 bases are TGTGCCACCAGCACGCTAGCGGGAGCAACAGATACGCAGTATTTT.